A selection of T cell receptor beta chains follows, all from one sample in a study of yellow fever vaccine responses in identical twins. Each CDR3 protein gets one entry after TCRdb re-called the RT-PCR reads with MiXCR. The sample comprises 9,800 or so distinct CDR3 sequences, over 80% of which are singletons, and around 1.9% rests with the top ten. The material was T cells from blood (PBMCs), unsorted or a sorted subset (not recorded which), obtained before or after yellow fever vaccination (not recorded which). These receptors were obtained from a woman aged 18-29 years who received the yellow fever vaccine. CDR3s include the opening cysteine and the closing phenylalanine or tryptophan. The listing skips clone size in some rows; elsewhere it reads once, few, many or a size class.

CDR3 protein: CSVATGGTDTQYF
clone size: .
V gene: TRBV29-1
CDR3 length: 13

CDR3 protein: CASSRAGTSLDTQYF
clone size: .
V gene: TRBV4-1
CDR3 length: 15

CDR3 protein: CSARGDYTDTQYF
clone size: few
V gene: TRBV20-1
CDR3 length: 13

CDR3 protein: CATKRGAWAEQYF
clone size: .
V gene: TRBV24-1
CDR3 length: 13

CDR3 protein: CASRDRSTSVNEQFF
clone size: .
V gene: TRBV2
CDR3 length: 15

CDR3 protein: CASSYAPGQGFSYEQYF
clone size: .
V gene: TRBV6-2/TRBV6-3
CDR3 length: 17

CDR3 protein: CASSLRVQETQYF
clone size: .
V gene: TRBV7-3
CDR3 length: 13

CDR3 protein: CASSLWGGVGNEQFF
clone size: few
V gene: TRBV7-6
CDR3 length: 15

CDR3 protein: CASSHTGQSNQPQHF
clone size: .
V gene: TRBV4-1
CDR3 length: 15

CDR3 protein: CATSGGGRTEAFF
clone size: .
V gene: TRBV24-1
CDR3 length: 13

CDR3 protein: CASSPGGNQPQHF
clone size: few
V gene: TRBV6-1
CDR3 length: 13

CDR3 protein: CASSHVGGAGVYNEQFF
clone size: .
V gene: TRBV27
CDR3 length: 17

CDR3 protein: CASTRIGTVQETQYF
clone size: few
V gene: TRBV6-1
CDR3 length: 15

CDR3 protein: CASTPSGKLFF
clone size: few
V gene: TRBV2
CDR3 length: 11

CDR3 protein: CASAASSYNEQFF
clone size: .
V gene: TRBV9
CDR3 length: 13

CDR3 protein: CASSLGSSGEETQYF
clone size: .
V gene: TRBV5-1
CDR3 length: 15

CDR3 protein: CASSGQGANTGELFF
clone size: once
V gene: TRBV13
CDR3 length: 15

CDR3 protein: CASSLDLGSHNEQFF
clone size: .
V gene: TRBV11-3
CDR3 length: 15